This T cell receptor beta chain was identified in a study of response to subunit inactivated influenza vaccine listed by TCRdb under 2018. Study-wide context: Deep quantitative T cell receptor repertoire profiling was used in the study to track responses to a trivalent subunit inactivated influenza vaccine. What the work shows at the level of the full study, not this receptor alone: It was suggested by the authors that each seasonal influenza vaccination may recruit only a limited number of new T cells.

The library was prepared using RT-PCR. The instrument was an Illumina HiSeq 2500. The public reads were reanalyzed by TCRdb: fastp trimming at Q25, MiXCR alignment, in-frame beta chains only. Identical CDR3 protein sequences are pooled into one entry, listed with their most common genes and DNA. The sample records 450,000 to 550,000 distinct CDR3 sequences, about 25% of which are singletons. In total, the top ten clones hold approximately 1.9% of the sample. The CDR3 runs 11 amino acids, cysteine and phenylalanine included. Here the CDR3 DNA is all that survives: 33 bases in frame from base 1. As encoded in the germline V gene, CDR1 is SGHAT while CDR2 is FQNNGV. The junction carries 7 bases between V and J, which are trimmed by 1 base and 12 bases respectively. This clonotype showed up just a few times. It has no known antigen specificity. Nothing much larger sits one base from this clone, and base qualities are not available.

The source was CD4+ T cells sorted from PBMCs, collected more than 4 days after vaccination. The clonotype originates from a middle-aged man who received an inactivated influenza vaccine. Donor details come from another sample of the same person, matched by shared clones. This sequence uses TRBV11-2 and TRBJ2-1; the D gene cannot be named for sure. The CDR3 sequence is CASSLALRQFF. The sequence in DNA is TGTGCCAGCAGCTTAGCCCTGAGGCAGTTCTTC.